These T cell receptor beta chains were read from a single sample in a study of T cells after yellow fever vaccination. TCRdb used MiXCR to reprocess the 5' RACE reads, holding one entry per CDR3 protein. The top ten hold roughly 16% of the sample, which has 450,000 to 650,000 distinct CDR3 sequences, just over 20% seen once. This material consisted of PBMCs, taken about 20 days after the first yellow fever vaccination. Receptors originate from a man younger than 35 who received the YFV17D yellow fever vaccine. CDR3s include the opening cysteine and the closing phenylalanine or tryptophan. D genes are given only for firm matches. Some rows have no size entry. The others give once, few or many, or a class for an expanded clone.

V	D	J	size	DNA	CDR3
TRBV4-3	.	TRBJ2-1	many	TGCGCCAGCAGCCAACAGCGGAGCTCCTACAATGAGCAGTTCTTC	CASSQQRSSYNEQFF
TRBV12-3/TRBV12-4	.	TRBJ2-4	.	TGTGCCAGCAGTCTAGCGACCAAAAACATTCAGTACTTC	CASSLATKNIQYF
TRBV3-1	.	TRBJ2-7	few	TGTGCCAGCAGCCAAGAATTGGCAGACTACGAGCAGTACTTC	CASSQELADYEQYF
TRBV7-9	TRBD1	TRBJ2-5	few	TGTGCCAGCAGCTTAGGTGGGACAGTTGGGGAAGAGACCCAGTACTTC	CASSLGGTVGEETQYF
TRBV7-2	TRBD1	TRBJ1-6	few	TGTGCCAGCAGCTTAGGGACAGGGGGGAATGCACCCCTCCACTTT	CASSLGTGGNAPLHF
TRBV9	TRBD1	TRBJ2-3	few	TGTGCCAGCAGCGGACGGGACAGGGGGACCACAGATACGCAGTATTTT	CASSGRDRGTTDTQYF
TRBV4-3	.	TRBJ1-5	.	TGCGCCAGCAGCCAAGACAGGAGGCAGAGCAATCAGCCCCAGCATTTT	CASSQDRRQSNQPQHF
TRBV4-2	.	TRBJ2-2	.	TGTGCCAGCAGCCAAGCACTAGCCGCCACCGGGGAGCTGTTTTTT	CASSQALAATGELFF
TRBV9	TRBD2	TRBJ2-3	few	TGTGCCAGCAGCGTAGGGGAGGGGTTTACCACAGATACGCAGTATTTT	CASSVGEGFTTDTQYF
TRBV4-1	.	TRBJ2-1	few	TGCGCCAGCAGCCAAAATGTTAACCCCTACAATGAGCAGTTCTTC	CASSQNVNPYNEQFF
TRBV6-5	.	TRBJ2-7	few	TGTGCCAGCAGTTACTCCGGGTCCCCAATCCTTTTCTACGAGCAGTACTTC	CASSYSGSPILFYEQYF
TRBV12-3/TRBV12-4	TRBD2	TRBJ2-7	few	TGTGCCAGCAGTTCTAGCGGGGCTAATTACGAGCAGTACTTC	CASSSSGANYEQYF
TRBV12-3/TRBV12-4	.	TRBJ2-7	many	TGTGCCAGCAGCCAGGGAGTGTCCTACGAGCAGTACTTC	CASSQGVSYEQYF
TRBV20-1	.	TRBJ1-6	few	TGCAGTGCTAGATGGGCCGTCCAGGGGTATAATTCACCCCTCCACTTT	CSARWAVQGYNSPLHF
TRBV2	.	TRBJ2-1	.	TGTGCCAGCAGTGAAAGGCCTAGCTTTTGGGGGCAGTTCTTC	CASSERPSFWGQFF
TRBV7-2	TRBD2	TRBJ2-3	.	TGTGCCAGCAGCCACGGGGGGGTGAGGTCAGATACGCAGTATTTT	CASSHGGVRSDTQYF
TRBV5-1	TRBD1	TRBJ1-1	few	TGCGCCAGCAGCTTGCGACAGGGGGGCATGAACACTGAAGCTTTCTTT	CASSLRQGGMNTEAFF
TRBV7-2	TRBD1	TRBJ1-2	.	TGTGCCAGCAGCTTAGCGCGGACAGGGAGGAGCTATGGCTACACCTTC	CASSLARTGRSYGYTF
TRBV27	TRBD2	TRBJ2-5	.	TGTGCCAGCAGTCGACGCCCGGGACTAGGGTGGTTAGGGGAGACCCAGTACTTC	CASSRRPGLGWLGETQYF
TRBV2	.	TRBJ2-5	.	TGTGCCAGCAGTGCATGGACGGGGGAGACCCAGTACTTC	CASSAWTGETQYF
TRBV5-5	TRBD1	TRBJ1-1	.	TGTGCCAGTCTGAGACAGGGGGCGAGAGCTGAAGCTTTCTTT	CASLRQGARAEAFF
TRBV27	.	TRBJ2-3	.	TGTGCCAGCAGTTGGTCCGATACGCAGTATTTT	CASSWSDTQYF
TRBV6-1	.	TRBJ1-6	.	TGTGCCAGCAGCCCCACAGACAGAACTTTTAATTCACCCCTCCACTTT	CASSPTDRTFNSPLHF
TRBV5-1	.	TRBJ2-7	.	TGCGCCAGCAGCTTGGGGCTGGGGTACTCCTCCTACGAGCAGTACTTC	CASSLGLGYSSYEQYF
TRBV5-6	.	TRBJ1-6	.	TGTGCCAGCAGCGCAGCAGGGGATTTTAATTCACCCCTCCACTTT	CASSAAGDFNSPLHF
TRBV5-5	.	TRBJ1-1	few	TGTGCCAGCAGCTTGGACTACATGAACACTGAAGCTTTCTTT	CASSLDYMNTEAFF
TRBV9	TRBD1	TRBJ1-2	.	TGTGCCAGCAGCGAACGACTATTGACAGGGGGGCACTATGGCTACACCTTC	CASSERLLTGGHYGYTF
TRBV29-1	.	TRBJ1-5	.	TGCAGCGTTGGGTTCACCATAAACCAGCCCCAGCATTTT	CSVGFTINQPQHF
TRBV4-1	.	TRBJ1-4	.	TGCGCCAGCAGCCAACTACATGGTGAAAAACTGTTTTTT	CASSQLHGEKLFF
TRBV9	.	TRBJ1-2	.	TGTGCCAGCAGCGTAGCTCGGGGAAATGGCTACACCTTC	CASSVARGNGYTF
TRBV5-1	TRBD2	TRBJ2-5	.	TGCGCCAGCAGCTCATTTCAGCGGGGGTTTTATGGAGAGACCCAGTACTTC	CASSSFQRGFYGETQYF
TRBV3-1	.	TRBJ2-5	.	TGTGCCAGCAGCCTGGGACCTACCGGCGCGGGGACCCAGTACTTC	CASSLGPTGAGTQYF
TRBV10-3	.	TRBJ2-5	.	TGTGCCATCAGTGAGTCCGGGGGCGCGGAGACCCAGTACTTC	CAISESGGAETQYF
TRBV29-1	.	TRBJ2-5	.	TGCAGCGTTGAAGAGCGCGGGCTAGGGGGGGAGACCCAGTACTTC	CSVEERGLGGETQYF
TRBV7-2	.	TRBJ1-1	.	TGTGCCAGCAGCGCGTGGTGGGACACTGAAGCTTTCTTT	CASSAWWDTEAFF
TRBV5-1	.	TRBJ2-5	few	TGCGCCAGCAGCTCGCGCCTAGGGACGGGAGAGACCCAGTACTTC	CASSSRLGTGETQYF
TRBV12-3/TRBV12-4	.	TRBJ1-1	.	TGTGCCAGCAACTTGGGGGGGAACACTGAAGCTTTCTTT	CASNLGGNTEAFF
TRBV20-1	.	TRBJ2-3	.	TGCACCGGGGCCAGAGATACGCAGTATTTT	CTGARDTQYF
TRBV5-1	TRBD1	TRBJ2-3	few	TGCGCCAGCAGTAAGGGACAGGCCACAGATACGCAGTATTTT	CASSKGQATDTQYF
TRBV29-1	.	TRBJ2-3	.	TGCAGCGTTGTGTCGGAATTGACAAGGAGCACAGATACGCAGTATTTT	CSVVSELTRSTDTQYF
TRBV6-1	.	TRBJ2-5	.	TGTGCCAGCAGTGGGGGGGCCCAAGAGACCCAGTACTTC	CASSGGAQETQYF
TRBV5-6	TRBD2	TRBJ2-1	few	TGTGCCAGCAGTACCTCTAGCGGGGGGGCACAATACCAGTTCTTC	CASSTSSGGAQYQFF